This T cell receptor (beta chain) emerged from a study of cytomegalovirus exposure and HLA in healthy donors. V lost 8 bases to trimming and J lost 4 bases, with 26 bases between them. Per the germline V gene, CDR1 is WSHSY and CDR2 is SAAADI. The CDR3 is made up of 17 amino acids. Amplification used 60 Vbeta primers and 13 Jbeta primers. The repertoire was sequenced with immunoSEQ multiplex PCR; TCRdb's copy has only in-frame clones and lacks some. The sample carries 85,000 to 130,000 clones, 65% to 75% recorded once. Sequenced material: PBMCs. The clonotype originates from a female donor in good health and CMV-seronegative. The chain employs TRBV10-2 and TRBJ2-5; D not resolved. CDR3: CASGWVEAPSRVETQYF. The CDR3 nucleotides are TGCGCCAGCGGGTGGGTTGAGGCTCCGTCTCGGGTAGAGACCCAGTACTTC.